The TCR beta chain under discussion was sequenced for a study of sequential checkpoint blockade in melanoma. Study-wide background: Patients were randomized 1:1 to nivolumab-then-ipilimumab or ipilimumab-then-nivolumab first-line. Both treatment sequences were followed by maintenance nivolumab.

The CDR3 length is 15 residues. V shed 6 bases, J shed 0 bases, and the junction held 6 bases outside the gene matches. Germline-derived CDR1 and CDR2 are MGHDK and SYGVNS. Sample treatment: randomized to nivolumab then ipilimumab (arm A) or the reverse (arm B). No patient had prior DNA-damaging chemotherapy. This clone occurred a few times. This table comes from immunoSEQ multiplex PCR, and its TCRdb copy is limited to in-frame clones, with some not included. The sample has 25,000 to 35,000 clones; over 80% are singletons. This clonotype was obtained from a human donor with melanoma. The sequencing here drew on CD8+ T cells sorted from blood (inferred from file names), taken from a patient given nivolumab and ipilimumab in sequence. V usage is TRBV25-1 and J usage is TRBJ2-3; 7 nucleotides agree with TRBD2. This CDR3 is CASRGDYASTDTQYF. CDR3 nucleotide sequence: TGTGCCAGCAGGGGGGACTATGCCAGCACAGATACGCAGTATTTT. Full variable domain (rest looked up from reference TRBV25-1 and TRBJ2-3): EADIYQTPRYLVIGTGKKITLECSQTMGHDKMYWYQQDPGMELHLIHYSYGVNSTEKGDLSSESTVSRIRTEHFPLTLESARPSHTSQYLCASRGDYASTDTQYFGPGTRLTVL.